Presented here are 23 T cell receptor beta chains from one specimen sequenced in a study of T cell repertoires in cytomegalovirus infection. TCRdb reprocessed the reads with MiXCR, giving one entry per CDR3 protein. The top ten hold under 30% of the sample, which has around 530,000 distinct CDR3 sequences, 16% seen once. Sequencing was done on a sample of CD8+ T cells from PBMCs. These receptors were taken from a human donor in good health (CMV status not recorded). Some clones in this sample may be carry-over from other donors' samples.

The chain joins TRBV15 to TRBJ2-7; D may be TRBD2 (6 bases). This CDR3 is built from 16 residues. V lost 2 bases to trimming and J lost 4 bases, with 18 bases between them. The germline CDR1 and CDR2 sequences are LNHNV and YYDKDF (reference sequence). The CDR3 nucleotides are TGTGCCACCAGCAGACTCCCTGGGCTCGGAGGGTACGAGCAGTACTTC. It codes for CATSRLPGLGGYEQYF.

This clonotype was detected ten times or more. The chain carries TRBV12-5 and TRBJ2-1; 16 bases line up with TRBD2. Germline CDR1 and CDR2: LGHNT and FRNRAP. Trimming removed 6 bases from V and 5 bases from J; junction bases left unmatched: 7. The length of the CDR3 is 17 residues. CDR3 bases: TGTGCTAGTGGCGGGGGACTAGCGGGGGGGCCCCACAATGAGCAGTTCTTC. It is translated as CASGGGLAGGPHNEQFF.

The chain links TRBV15 to TRBJ1-2; possible D gene TRBD1, 6 bases. CDR1 is LNHNV and CDR2 is YYDKDF in the germline V gene (reference sequence). This CDR3 has 16 residues. V lost 2 bases to trimming and J lost 1 base, with 14 bases between them. CDR3 sequence reads: CATSRWGTQVNYGYTF. The CDR3 coding sequence is TGTGCCACCAGCAGATGGGGGACACAGGTTAACTATGGCTACACCTTC.

This sequence joins TRBV20-1 and TRBJ2-7; D uncertain. The germline V gene encodes CDR1 DFQATT and CDR2 SNEGSKA (reference sequence). V dropped 6 bases and J dropped 0 bases, with 18 bases sitting between them. CDR3 size: 15 residues. The CDR3 coding sequence is TGCAGTGCCCGGGCGGTAGCTCAGAGCTCCTACGAGCAGTACTTC. Amino acids: CSARAVAQSSYEQYF.

This clonotype has just a few counts. In nucleotides, the CDR3 is TGTGCCAGCAGCTTCGGACTGACCAACACCGGGGAGCTGTTTTTT. Translation: CASSFGLTNTGELFF. The J gene is TRBJ2-2, the V gene TRBV12-3 or TRBV12-4, with D tentatively TRBD2 (5 bases). CDR3 length equals 15 residues. The ends were cut back, 6 bases at V and 2 bases at J, with 13 bases in the middle.

This clonotype came up many times. This CDR3 is CASSSLAGVVDTQYF. CDR3 in DNA: TGTGCCAGCAGCTCCCTAGCAGGAGTAGTAGATACGCAGTATTTT. This rearrangement joins TRBV7-9 to TRBJ2-3; maybe TRBD2 (5 bases). V lost 4 bases to trimming and J lost 5 bases, with 16 bases between them. The CDR3 loop spans 15 amino acids. Germline CDR1 SEHNR, CDR2 FQNEAQ (reference sequence).

CDR3 protein: CATSRERTGMYEQYF. CDR3 DNA sequence: TGTGCCACCAGCAGAGAAAGGACAGGGATGTACGAGCAGTACTTC. The rearrangement uses TRBV15 and TRBJ2-7, with 8 bases fitting TRBD1. V shed 0 bases, J shed 4 bases, and the junction held 5 bases outside the gene matches. CDR1 and CDR2 (germline): LNHNV, YYDKDF (reference sequence). This CDR3 is 15 amino acids long.

This clonotype was found many times. V usage is TRBV7-9 and J usage is TRBJ2-1; TRBD1 is a possible D gene (5 bases). The CDR3 covers 17 residues. With 4 bases removed from V and 2 bases from J, the gap between germline ends came to 18 bases. From germline, CDR1 is SEHNR and CDR2 FQNEAQ (reference sequence). DNA of the CDR3: TGTGCCAGCAGCTCTTTAGTAGGGGCGACCCCCTACAATGAGCAGTTCTTC. As protein: CASSSLVGATPYNEQFF.

In this sample, this clonotype turned up many times. This sequence joins TRBV28 and TRBJ2-7, with D possibly being TRBD2 (6 bases). V was cut by 3 bases and J by 7 bases, with 13 bases left in between. The germline CDR1 and CDR2 sequences are MDHEN and SYDVKM. The CDR3 consists of 13 residues. The CDR3 DNA reads as TGTGCCAGCAGTTTCAGCGGGTCGGGAGAGCAGTACTTC. Its translation: CASSFSGSGEQYF.

The chain couples TRBV6-1 to TRBJ1-2, with 7 bases fitting TRBD1. Trimming at V came to 8 bases and at J to 2 bases, leaving 5 bases not matched to a gene. The CDR3 sequence is 13 residues long. Germline V gene data show CDR1 as MNHNS and CDR2 as SASEGT. CDR3 in DNA: TGTGCCAGCGTCGACAGGGAAAACTATGGCTACACCTTC. It specifies CASVDRENYGYTF.

With respect to this clonotype: Just one base apart from a much larger clone, this may be a read error. V and J are TRBV6-5 and TRBJ1-2; 7 bases match TRBD1. J lost 3 bases, V lost 1 base, and 2 bases had no gene match. CDR3 length: 14 amino acids. Germline loops: CDR1 MNHEY, CDR2 SVGAGI. The CDR3 DNA follows: TGTGCCAGCAGTTACTACCAGGGGGACTATGGCTACACCTTC. Residues: CASSYYQGDYGYTF.

This clonotype was detected a few times. The genes are TRBV19 and TRBJ2-2; either TRBD1 or TRBD2 may fit D (5 bases each). V lost 5 bases, J lost 1 base, and 17 bases lay in between. Germline-derived CDR1 and CDR2 are LNHDA and SQIVND (reference sequence). This CDR3 spans 17 amino acids. The CDR3 bases are TGTGCCAGTAGTTATTTGTTGGGGGTACAGAACACCGGGGAGCTGTTTTTT. Translated: CASSYLLGVQNTGELFF.

The sample holds many counts of this clonotype. The chain links TRBV7-2 to TRBJ2-7; D gene uncertain. The CDR3 has 15 amino acids. Germline-derived CDR1 and CDR2 are SGHTA and FQGNSA. The V end was cut by 1 base, the J end by 4 bases, with 14 bases between. CDR3 in amino acids: CASSLELPRAYEQYF. The CDR3 DNA reads as TGTGCCAGCAGCTTAGAGTTACCACGGGCTTACGAGCAGTACTTC.

A note on this clonotype: It is likely a read error, because the conserved phenylalanine at the end of the CDR3 is missing. V gene TRBV7-8 combines with J gene TRBJ2-5; D not resolved. V lost 6 bases to trimming and J lost 2 bases, with 16 bases between them. Germline V gene lookup returns CDR1 SGHVS and CDR2 FQNEAQ. CDR3 length equals 15 residues. In nucleotides, the CDR3 is TGTGCCAGCAGGACAAGACCATATCTTCAAGAGACCCAGTACTTA. Its translation: CASRTRPYLQETQYL.

A remark on this clonotype: The CDR3 end shows no conserved phenylalanine or tryptophan, and so a read error is likely. It is unclear where the CDR3 begins or ends on the DNA, so no DNA is shown, and the CDR3 is as TCRdb lists it. The chain couples TRBV28 to TRBJ2-1; TRBD2 reflects the table's D call only, with no check against the DNA. The CDR3 adds up to 16 amino acids, both ends counted. Germline V gene data show CDR1 as MDHEN and CDR2 as SYDVKM. Here the CDR3 reads CASSRLSKEVYNEQCL.

In its sample, this clonotype was seen a few times. This chain joins TRBV14 and TRBJ2-3, with TRBD2 matching over 12 bases. The CDR3 loop spans 17 amino acids. V trimming: 2 bases; J trimming: 6 bases; junction bases outside the gene matches: 9. Germline CDR1 is SGHDN and CDR2 is FVKESK. CDR3 DNA sequence: TGTGCCAGCAGCCAACCCGGACTAGCGGGGACACCTGATACGCAGTATTTT. This gives the protein CASSQPGLAGTPDTQYF.

This clonotype was picked up many times. V gene TRBV7-9 combines with J gene TRBJ1-1; TRBD1 aligns across 7 bases. Germline loops: CDR1 SEHNR, CDR2 FQNEAQ (reference sequence). The CDR3 is 15 amino acids. The V gene end was trimmed by 2 bases and the J gene end by 4 bases; junction bases not matched to a gene: 7. The CDR3 DNA reads as TGTGCCAGCAGCTTACTTACAGGGGAGGGCACTGAAGCTTTCTTT. Translation: CASSLLTGEGTEAFF.

The CDR3 region is CATTRLPTSPTGELFF. DNA for the CDR3: TGTGCCACCACCCGCCTCCCGACTAGTCCCACCGGGGAGCTGTTTTTT. The V gene is TRBV19, the J gene TRBJ2-2; D may be TRBD2 (6 bases). V lost 10 bases and J 4 bases, leaving 22 bases between the germline ends. This CDR3 region has 16 residues. Looked up from germline, CDR1 is LNHDA and CDR2 is SQIVND (reference sequence).

This clonotype was found many times. J is TRBJ2-7 and V is TRBV5-5; D unclear. V lost 7 bases to trimming and J lost 2 bases, with 16 bases between them. The CDR3 contains 14 residues. Germline V CDR1 and CDR2: SGHKS, YYEKEE (reference sequence). The CDR3 is CASGLTLTPYEQYF. The CDR3 DNA sequence: TGTGCCAGCGGATTGACTCTCACGCCCTACGAGCAGTACTTC.

This clonotype has ten or more counts. The genes are TRBV12-3 or TRBV12-4 and TRBJ2-7; TRBD1 agrees at 7 bases. The CDR3 has 17 amino acids. Unmatched junction bases numbered 11, after V lost 3 bases and J lost 0 bases. The CDR3 sequence is CASSFRKRDRSSYEQYF. The CDR3 coding sequence is TGTGCCAGCAGTTTTCGAAAACGGGACAGATCCTCCTACGAGCAGTACTTC.

Ten or more counts support this clonotype. The chain couples TRBV7-9 to TRBJ2-7; a possible D gene is TRBD1 (5 bases). This CDR3 region has 13 residues. With 5 bases removed from V and 4 bases from J, the gap between germline ends came to 12 bases. Germline V CDR1 and CDR2: SEHNR, FQNEAQ (reference sequence). DNA of the CDR3: TGTGCCAGCAGCGCTCCTGGGGCTTACGAGCAGTACTTC. Amino acids: CASSAPGAYEQYF.

In regard to this clonotype: Since a much larger clone is just one base distant, this may be a read error. The chain links TRBV10-2 to TRBJ1-5; D is uncertain. The germline V gene has CDR1 WSHSY and CDR2 SAAADI. This CDR3 contains 13 residues. Written as DNA, the CDR3 is TGCGTCAGCAGTGACACTAGCAATCAGCCCCAGCATTTT. Translated: CVSSDTSNQPQHF.

This clonotype was observed at least ten times. This sequence joins TRBV11-2 and TRBJ2-3; 12 bases line up with TRBD2. After removal of 1 base from V and 2 bases from J, the junction contained 10 bases not matched to a gene. This CDR3 contains 19 residues. Per germline, CDR1 SGHAT and CDR2 FQNNGV. Here the CDR3 DNA reads TGTGCCAGCAGCTTAGTCCTGGCCCGGACTAGCGGGGCCACAGATACGCAGTATTTT. It codes for CASSLVLARTSGATDTQYF.